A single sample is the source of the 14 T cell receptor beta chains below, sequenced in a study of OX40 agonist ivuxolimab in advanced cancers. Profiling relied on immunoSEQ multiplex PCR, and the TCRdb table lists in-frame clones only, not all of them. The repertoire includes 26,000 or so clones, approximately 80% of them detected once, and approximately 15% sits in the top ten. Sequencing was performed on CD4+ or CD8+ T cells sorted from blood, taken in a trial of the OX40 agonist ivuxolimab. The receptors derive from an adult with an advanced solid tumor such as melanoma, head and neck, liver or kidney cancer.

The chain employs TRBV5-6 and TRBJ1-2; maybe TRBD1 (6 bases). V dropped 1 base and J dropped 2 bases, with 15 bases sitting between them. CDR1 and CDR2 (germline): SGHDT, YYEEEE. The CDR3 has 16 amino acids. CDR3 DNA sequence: TGTGCCAGCAGCTTGTATGGACAGACTTTGAACTATGGCTACACCTTC. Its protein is CASSLYGQTLNYGYTF.

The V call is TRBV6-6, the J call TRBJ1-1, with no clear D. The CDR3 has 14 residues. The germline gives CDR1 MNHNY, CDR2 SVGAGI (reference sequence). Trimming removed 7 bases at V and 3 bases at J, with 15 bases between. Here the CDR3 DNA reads TGTGCCAGCATTTCTTCAAGCGGGGACACTGAAGCTTTCTTT. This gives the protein CASISSSGDTEAFF.

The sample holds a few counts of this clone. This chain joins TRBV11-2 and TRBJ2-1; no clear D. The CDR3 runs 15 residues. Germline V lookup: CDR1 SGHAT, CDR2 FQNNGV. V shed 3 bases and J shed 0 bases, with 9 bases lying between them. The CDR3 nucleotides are TGTGCCAGCAGCTTTGGGCTTAGCTCCTACAATGAGCAGTTCTTC. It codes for CASSFGLSSYNEQFF.

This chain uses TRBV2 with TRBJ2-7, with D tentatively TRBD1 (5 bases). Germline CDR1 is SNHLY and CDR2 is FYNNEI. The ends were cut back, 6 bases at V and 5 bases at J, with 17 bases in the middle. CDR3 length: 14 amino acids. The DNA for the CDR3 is TGTGCCAGCAGGGTAAACACCCTAGGGGACGAGCAGTACTTC. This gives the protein CASRVNTLGDEQYF.

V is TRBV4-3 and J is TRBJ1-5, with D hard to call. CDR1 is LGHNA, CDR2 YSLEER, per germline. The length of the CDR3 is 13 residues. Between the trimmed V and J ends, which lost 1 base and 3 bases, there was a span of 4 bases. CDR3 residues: CASSQGANQPQHF. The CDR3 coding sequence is TGCGCCAGCAGCCAAGGCGCCAATCAGCCCCAGCATTTT.

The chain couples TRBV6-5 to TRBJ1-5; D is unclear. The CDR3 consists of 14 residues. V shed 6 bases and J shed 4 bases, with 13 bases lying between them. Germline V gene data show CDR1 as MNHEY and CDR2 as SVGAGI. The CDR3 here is CASSWRSGNQPQHF. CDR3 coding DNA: TGTGCCAGCAGCTGGAGGTCGGGTAATCAGCCCCAGCATTTT.

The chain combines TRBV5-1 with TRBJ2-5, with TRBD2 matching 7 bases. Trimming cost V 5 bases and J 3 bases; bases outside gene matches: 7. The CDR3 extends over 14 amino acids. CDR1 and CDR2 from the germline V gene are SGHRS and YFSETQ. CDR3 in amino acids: CASSFGLAEETQYF. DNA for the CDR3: TGCGCCAGCAGTTTTGGCCTAGCGGAAGAGACCCAGTACTTC.

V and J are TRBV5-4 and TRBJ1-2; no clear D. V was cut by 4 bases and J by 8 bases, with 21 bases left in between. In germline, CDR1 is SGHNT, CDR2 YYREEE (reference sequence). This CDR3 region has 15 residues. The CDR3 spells CASSQDWNPLGGYTF. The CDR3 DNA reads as TGTGCCAGCAGCCAAGATTGGAACCCGTTGGGGGGCTACACCTTC. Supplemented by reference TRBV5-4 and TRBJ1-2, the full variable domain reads ETGVTQSPTHLIKTRGQQVTLRCSSQSGHNTVSWYQQALGQGPQFIFQYYREEENGRGNFPPRFSGLQFPNYSSELNVNALELDDSALYLCASSQDWNPLGGYTFGSGTRLTVV.

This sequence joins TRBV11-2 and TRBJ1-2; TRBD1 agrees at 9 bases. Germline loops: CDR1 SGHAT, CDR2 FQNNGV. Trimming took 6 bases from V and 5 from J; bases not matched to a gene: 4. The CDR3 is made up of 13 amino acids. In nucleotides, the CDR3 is TGTGCCAGCAGGATGACAGGGGGTTATGGCTACACCTTC. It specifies CASRMTGGYGYTF. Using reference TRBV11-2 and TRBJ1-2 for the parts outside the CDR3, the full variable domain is EAGVAQSPRYKIIEKRQSVAFWCNPISGHATLYWYQQILGQGPKLLIQFQNNGVVDDSQLPKDRFSAERLKGVDSTLKIQPAKLEDSAVYLCASRMTGGYGYTFGSGTRLTVV.

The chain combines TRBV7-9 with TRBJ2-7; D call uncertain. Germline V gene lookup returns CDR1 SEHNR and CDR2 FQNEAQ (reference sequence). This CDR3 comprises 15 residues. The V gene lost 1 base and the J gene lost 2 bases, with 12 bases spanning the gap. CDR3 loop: CASSLGQIITYEQYF. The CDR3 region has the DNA TGTGCCAGCAGCTTAGGCCAAATTATAACCTACGAGCAGTACTTC.

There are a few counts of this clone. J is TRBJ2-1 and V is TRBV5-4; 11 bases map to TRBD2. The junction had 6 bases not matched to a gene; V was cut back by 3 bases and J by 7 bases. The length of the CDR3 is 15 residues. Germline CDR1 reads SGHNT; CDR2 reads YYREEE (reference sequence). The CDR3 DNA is TGTGCCAGCAGCTCCCAACTAGCGGGGGTGAATGAGCAGTTCTTC. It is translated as CASSSQLAGVNEQFF.

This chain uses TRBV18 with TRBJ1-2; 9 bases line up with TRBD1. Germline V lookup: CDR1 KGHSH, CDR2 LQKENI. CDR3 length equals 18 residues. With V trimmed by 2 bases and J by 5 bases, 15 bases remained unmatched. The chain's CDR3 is CASSPVPQLQGAVYGYTF. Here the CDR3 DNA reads TGTGCCAGCTCACCAGTTCCCCAATTACAGGGGGCGGTTTATGGCTACACCTTC. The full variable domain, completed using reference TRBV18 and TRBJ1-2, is NAGVMQNPRHLVRRRGQEARLRCSPMKGHSHVYWYRQLPEEGLKFMVYLQKENIIDESGMPKERFSAEFPKEGPSILRIQQVVRGDSAAYFCASSPVPQLQGAVYGYTFGSGTRLTVV.

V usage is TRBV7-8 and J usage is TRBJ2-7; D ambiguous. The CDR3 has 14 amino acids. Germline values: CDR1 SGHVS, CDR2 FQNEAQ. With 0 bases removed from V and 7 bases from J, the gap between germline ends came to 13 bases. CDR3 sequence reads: CASSLAGGLGEQYF. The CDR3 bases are TGTGCCAGCAGCTTAGCGGGCGGCTTGGGGGAGCAGTACTTC.

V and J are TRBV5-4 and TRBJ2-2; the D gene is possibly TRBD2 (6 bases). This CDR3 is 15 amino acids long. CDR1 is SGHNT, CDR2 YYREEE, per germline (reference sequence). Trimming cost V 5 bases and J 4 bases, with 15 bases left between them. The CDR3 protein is CASSPRGGATGELFF. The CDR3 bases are TGTGCCAGCAGTCCCAGAGGCGGGGCCACCGGGGAGCTGTTTTTT.